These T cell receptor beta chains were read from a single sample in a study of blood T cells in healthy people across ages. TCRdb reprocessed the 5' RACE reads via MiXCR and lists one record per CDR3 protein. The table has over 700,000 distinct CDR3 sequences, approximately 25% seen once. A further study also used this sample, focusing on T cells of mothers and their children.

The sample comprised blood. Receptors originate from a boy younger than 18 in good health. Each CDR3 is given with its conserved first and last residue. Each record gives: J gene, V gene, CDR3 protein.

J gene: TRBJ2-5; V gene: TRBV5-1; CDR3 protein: CAGSFADLQTQYF
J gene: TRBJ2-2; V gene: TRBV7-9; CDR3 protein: CASSLIWRNTGELFF
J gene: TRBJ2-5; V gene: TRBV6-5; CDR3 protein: CASSYRAMYQETQYF
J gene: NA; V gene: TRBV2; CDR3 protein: CASSEASKANEQFF
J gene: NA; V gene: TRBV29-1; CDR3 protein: CSVDTGGAESYEQYF
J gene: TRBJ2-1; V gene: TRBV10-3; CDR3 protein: CAISYGTSESYNEQFF
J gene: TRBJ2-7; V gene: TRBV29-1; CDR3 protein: CSVRGAEQYF
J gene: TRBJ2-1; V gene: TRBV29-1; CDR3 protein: CSVEEISGGSYNEQFF
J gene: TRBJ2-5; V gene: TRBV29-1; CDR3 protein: CSVEDLSGRQETQYF
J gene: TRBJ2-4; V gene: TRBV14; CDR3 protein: CASSQPTDRPKHVAKNIQYF
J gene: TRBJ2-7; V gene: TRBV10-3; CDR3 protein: CAIGGQGAVDEQYF
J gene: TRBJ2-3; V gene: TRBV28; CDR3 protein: CASSLPAGVWDTQYF
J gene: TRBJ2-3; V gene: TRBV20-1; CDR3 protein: CSATKTTTDTQYF
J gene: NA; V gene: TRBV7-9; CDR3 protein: CASSPSQLAYEQYF
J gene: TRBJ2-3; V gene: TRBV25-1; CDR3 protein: CASSEHAGGSTDTQYF
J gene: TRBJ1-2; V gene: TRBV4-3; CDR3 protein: CASSQNRGLTGGYTF
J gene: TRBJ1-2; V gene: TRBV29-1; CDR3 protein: CSVRAVHGYTF
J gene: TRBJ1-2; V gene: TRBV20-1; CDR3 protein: CSARPEGVSANNGYTF
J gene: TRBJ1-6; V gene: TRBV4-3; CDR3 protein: CASSQVTTSPLHF
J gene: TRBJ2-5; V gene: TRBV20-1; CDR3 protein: CSARDRWRPEQETQYF
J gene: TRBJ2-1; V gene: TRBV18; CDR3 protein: CASSPPGLDAHEQFF
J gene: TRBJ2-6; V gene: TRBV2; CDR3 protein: CASLALASSGANVLTF
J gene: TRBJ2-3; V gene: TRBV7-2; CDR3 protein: CASSLSARWLGTQYF
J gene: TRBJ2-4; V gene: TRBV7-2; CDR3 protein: CASSRERLAKNIQYF
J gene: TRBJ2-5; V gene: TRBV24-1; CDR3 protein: CATSDRDRGVQETQYF
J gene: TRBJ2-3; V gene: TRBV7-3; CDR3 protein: CASSATSGTQYF